This T cell receptor (beta chain) was retrieved from a study of T cell responses to AZD1222 COVID-19 vaccine. V was trimmed by 5 bases and J by 7 bases, leaving 18 bases between them. Germline-derived CDR1 and CDR2 are SEHNR and FQNEAQ (reference sequence). The CDR3 is made up of 15 amino acids. Clones were read by immunoSEQ multiplex PCR, and TCRdb kept only the in-frame ones, dropping some. The repertoire holds roughly 100,000 clones, 86% seen once, with around 5% in the top ten. Findings of the study overall: Possibly, clonal diversity was underestimated; donors were largely white British and included more females. Along spike, vaccine-associated CD4 TCRs were found throughout, with dominance at 160-218 and 743-854. Of spike-specific TCRs, nearly half reportedly target regions left unmutated in variants. Spike-specific TCR breadth and depth went up after people got two AZD1222 doses.

In regard to this clone: Its antigen is undetermined.

The source material was peripheral blood, sampled on day 0 of AZD1222 vaccination. This chain joins TRBV7-9 and TRBJ1-3; the D is unclear. This receptor was taken from an adult in good health. CDR3 in DNA: TGTGCCAGCAGCCACACTGGGGTACAGTTCAACACCATATATTTT. Encoded protein: CASSHTGVQFNTIYF.